Each of the 4 T cell receptor beta chains below was sequenced from the same sample in a study of metastatic and nonmetastatic thyroid tumors. Ahead of thyroid surgery, no patient had received treatment of any kind. Using MiXCR, TCRdb re-called clones from the PCR reads. The sample includes about 8,000 clones, under 20% of them seen just once. Sequencing used adjacent normal tissue. The receptor set was obtained from a female donor with papillary thyroid cancer or a benign thyroid nodule (not recorded which). Some clones in this sample may be carry-over from other donors' samples.

This clone has a count of ten or more. The V and J genes are TRBV19 and TRBJ1-6; 8 bases align to TRBD1. The CDR3 is made up of 21 amino acids. The trim removed 6 bases at V and 1 base at J, leaving 20 bases unmatched. Germline V lookup: CDR1 LNHDA, CDR2 SQIVND (reference sequence). The CDR3 sequence: CASSERDRGELLWSYNSPLHF. The CDR3 nucleotides read TGTGCCAGTAGCGAGAGAGACAGGGGTGAATTGTTATGGTCCTATAATTCACCCCTCCACTTT. The complete variable domain, with remaining parts taken from reference TRBV19 and TRBJ1-6, reads DGGITQSPKYLFRKEGQNVTLSCEQNLNHDAMYWYRQDPGQGLRLIYYSQIVNDFQKGDIAEGYSVSREKKESFPLTVTSAQKNPTAFYLCASSERDRGELLWSYNSPLHFGNGTRLTVT.

CDR3 sequence (DNA): TGCAGTGCTAGAGAGTTGGGACAGGGGGACTATGGCTACACCTTC. Translated, it gives CSARELGQGDYGYTF. The chain carries TRBV20-1 and TRBJ1-2; 11 bases are a match to TRBD1. The CDR3 is 15 residues long. The V gene's germline CDR1 is DFQATT and CDR2 SNEGSKA (reference sequence). Trimming removed 0 bases from V and 3 bases from J; junction bases left unmatched: 3.

This clone was counted ten times or more. The chain carries TRBV15 and TRBJ1-6; 10 bases map to TRBD1. CDR1 LNHNV and CDR2 YYDKDF come from the germline V gene (reference sequence). V was clipped by 8 bases and J by 6 bases; unmatched bases: 4. The CDR3 is 14 residues long. CDR3 sequence (DNA): TGTGCCACCTCCTGGGACAGGGGTAATTCACCCCTCCACTTT. Its protein is CATSWDRGNSPLHF.

By share, this clone ranks as medium-sized. This chain uses TRBV12-3 or TRBV12-4 with TRBJ1-2; D is uncertain. This CDR3 spans 13 amino acids. Trimming removed 6 bases from V and 4 bases from J, with 12 bases in between. The CDR3 region is CASRVGGAYGYTF. The CDR3 bases are TGTGCCAGCAGGGTAGGCGGCGCCTATGGCTACACCTTC.